This is a list of T cell receptor beta chains from one sample in a study of T-cell reconstitution after alpha-beta-depleted transplantation in children. In TCRdb, the PCR reads were re-called with MiXCR into one record per CDR3 protein. The sample carries hundreds of thousands of distinct CDR3 sequences, 16% recorded once. The specimen was PBMCs from the stem cell graft donor, collected from the stem cell graft. Receptors originate from a human donor who donated a stem cell graft to a child with acute myeloid leukemia. The CDR3 runs from the conserved cysteine through the conserved F or W. A D gene is named only where the DNA matches it firmly. Expanded clones are given a class, and other clones once, few, many or no size at all.

J gene,V gene,D gene,clone size,CDR3 protein,CDR3 DNA
TRBJ2-5,TRBV20-1,NA,many,CSGSREGVYQETQYF,TGCAGTGGCTCTAGAGAAGGGGTCTACCAAGAGACCCAGTACTTC
TRBJ2-7,TRBV6-1,NA,few,CASSDDSPYEQYF,TGTGCCAGCAGTGACGACAGCCCCTACGAGCAGTACTTC
TRBJ1-5,TRBV4-3,NA,NA,CASSQVREGNQPQHF,TGCGCCAGCAGCCAAGTACGGGAGGGCAATCAGCCCCAGCATTTT
TRBJ1-1,TRBV20-1,NA,many,CSASRAVAEAFF,TGCAGTGCCTCACGGGCGGTCGCTGAAGCTTTCTTT
TRBJ2-3,TRBV20-1,NA,many,CSATPEQPNTQYF,TGCAGTGCTACCCCGGAACAACCAAATACGCAGTATTTT
TRBJ2-5,TRBV7-2,NA,few,CASSRVGGAQYF,TGTGCCAGCAGCCGAGTAGGGGGGGCCCAGTACTTC
TRBJ1-6,TRBV20-1,NA,many,CSARELGTINSPLHF,TGCAGTGCTAGAGAGCTAGGGACTATTAATTCACCCCTCCACTTT
TRBJ1-4,TRBV25-1,NA,few,CASRSRAAVEKLFF,TGTGCCAGCAGATCCCGGGCCGCTGTCGAAAAACTGTTTTTT
TRBJ2-1,TRBV3-1,NA,once,CASSPGGFVAGQGEQFF,TGTGCCAGCAGCCCAGGGGGGTTTGTAGCCGGGCAGGGTGAGCAGTTCTTC
TRBJ2-1,TRBV24-1,NA,NA,CATSGARHPTNEQFF,TGTGCCACCAGTGGAGCCAGGCACCCAACCAATGAGCAGTTCTTC